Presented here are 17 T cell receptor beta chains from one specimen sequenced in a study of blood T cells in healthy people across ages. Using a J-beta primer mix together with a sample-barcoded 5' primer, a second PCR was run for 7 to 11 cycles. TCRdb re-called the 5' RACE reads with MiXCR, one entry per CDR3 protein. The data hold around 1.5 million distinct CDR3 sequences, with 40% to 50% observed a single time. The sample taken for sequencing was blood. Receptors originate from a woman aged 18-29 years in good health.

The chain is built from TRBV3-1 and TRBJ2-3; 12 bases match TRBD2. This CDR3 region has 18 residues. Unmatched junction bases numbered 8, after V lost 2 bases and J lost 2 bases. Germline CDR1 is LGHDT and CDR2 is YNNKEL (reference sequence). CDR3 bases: TGTGCCAGCAGCCAAACCGGGACTAGCGGGCCGGCCACAGATACGCAGTATTTT. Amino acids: CASSQTGTSGPATDTQYF.

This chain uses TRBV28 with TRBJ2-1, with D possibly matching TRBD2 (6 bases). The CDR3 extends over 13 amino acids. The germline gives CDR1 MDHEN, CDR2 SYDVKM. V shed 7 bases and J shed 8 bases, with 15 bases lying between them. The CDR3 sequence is CASTGRILDEQFF. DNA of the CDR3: TGTGCCAGCACAGGGAGGATTTTGGATGAGCAGTTCTTC. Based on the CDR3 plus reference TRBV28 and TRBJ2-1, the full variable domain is DVKVTQSSRYLVKRTGEKVFLECVQDMDHENMFWYRQDPGLGLRLIYFSYDVKMKEKGDIPEGYSVSREKKERFSLILESASTNQTSMYLCASTGRILDEQFFGPGTRLTVL.

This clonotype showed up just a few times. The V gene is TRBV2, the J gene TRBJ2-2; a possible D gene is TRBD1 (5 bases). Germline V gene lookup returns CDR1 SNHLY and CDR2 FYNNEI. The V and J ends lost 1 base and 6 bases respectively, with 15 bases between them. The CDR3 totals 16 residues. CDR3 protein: CASSEVGLTSAGELFF. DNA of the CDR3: TGTGCCAGCAGTGAAGTGGGGCTGACGAGCGCCGGGGAGCTGTTTTTT.

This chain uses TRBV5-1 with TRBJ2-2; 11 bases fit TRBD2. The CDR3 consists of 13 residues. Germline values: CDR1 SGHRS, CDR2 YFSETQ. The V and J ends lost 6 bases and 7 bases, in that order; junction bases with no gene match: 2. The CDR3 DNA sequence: TGCGCCAGCAAACTAGCGGGAGACGGGGAGCTGTTTTTT. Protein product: CASKLAGDGELFF.

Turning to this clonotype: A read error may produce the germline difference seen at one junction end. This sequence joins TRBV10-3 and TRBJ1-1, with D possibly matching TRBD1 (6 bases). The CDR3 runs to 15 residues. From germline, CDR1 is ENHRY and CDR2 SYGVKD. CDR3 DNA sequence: TGTGCCATCAGAGAGTCGACAGGAGTGAACACTGAAGCTTTCTTT. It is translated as CAIRESTGVNTEAFF.

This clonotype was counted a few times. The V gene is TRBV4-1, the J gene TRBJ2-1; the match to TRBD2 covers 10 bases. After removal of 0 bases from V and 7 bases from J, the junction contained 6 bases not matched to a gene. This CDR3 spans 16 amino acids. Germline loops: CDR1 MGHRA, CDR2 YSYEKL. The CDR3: CASSQELAGLSNEQFF. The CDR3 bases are TGCGCCAGCAGCCAAGAACTAGCGGGGTTAAGTAATGAGCAGTTCTTC.

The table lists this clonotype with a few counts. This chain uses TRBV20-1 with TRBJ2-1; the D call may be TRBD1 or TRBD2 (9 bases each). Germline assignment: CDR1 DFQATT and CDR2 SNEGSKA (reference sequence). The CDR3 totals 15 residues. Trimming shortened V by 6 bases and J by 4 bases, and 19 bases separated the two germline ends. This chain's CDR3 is CSAAGGGQGYNEQFF. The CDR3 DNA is TGCAGTGCGGCGGGGGGGGGACAGGGTTACAATGAGCAGTTCTTC.

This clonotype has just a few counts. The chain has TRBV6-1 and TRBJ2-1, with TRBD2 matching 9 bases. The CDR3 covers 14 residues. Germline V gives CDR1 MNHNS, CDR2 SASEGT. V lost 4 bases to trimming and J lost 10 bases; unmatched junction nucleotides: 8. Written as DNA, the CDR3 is TGTGCCAGCAGTGCGACTAGCGGCTCCTACGAGCAGTTCTTC. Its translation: CASSATSGSYEQFF.

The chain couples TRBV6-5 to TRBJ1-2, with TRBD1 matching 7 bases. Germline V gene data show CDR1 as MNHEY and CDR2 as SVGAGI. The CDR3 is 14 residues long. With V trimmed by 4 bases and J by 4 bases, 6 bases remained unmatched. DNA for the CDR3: TGTGCCAGCAGTTCCCAGACAGGGCTCTATGGCTACACCTTC. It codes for CASSSQTGLYGYTF.

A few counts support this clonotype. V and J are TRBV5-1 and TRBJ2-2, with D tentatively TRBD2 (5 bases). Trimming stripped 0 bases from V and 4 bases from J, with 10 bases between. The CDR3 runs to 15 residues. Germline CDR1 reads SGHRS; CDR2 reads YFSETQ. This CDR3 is CASSLAHGVTGELFF. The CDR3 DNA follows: TGCGCCAGCAGCTTGGCCCACGGGGTCACCGGGGAGCTGTTTTTT.

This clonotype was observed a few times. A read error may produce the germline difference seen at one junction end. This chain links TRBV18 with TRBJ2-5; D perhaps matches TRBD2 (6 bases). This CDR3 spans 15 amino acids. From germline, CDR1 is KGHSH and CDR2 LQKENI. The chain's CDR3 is CASSPQAGLQETQYF. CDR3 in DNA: TGTGCCAGCTCCCCACAAGCGGGCCTCCAAGAGACCCAGTACTTC.

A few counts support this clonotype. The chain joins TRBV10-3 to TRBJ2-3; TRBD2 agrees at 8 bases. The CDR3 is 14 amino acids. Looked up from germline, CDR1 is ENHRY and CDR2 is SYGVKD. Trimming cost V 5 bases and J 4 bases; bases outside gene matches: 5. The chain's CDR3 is CAISLGRAPDTQYF. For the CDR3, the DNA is TGTGCCATCAGTCTCGGGAGGGCCCCAGATACGCAGTATTTT.

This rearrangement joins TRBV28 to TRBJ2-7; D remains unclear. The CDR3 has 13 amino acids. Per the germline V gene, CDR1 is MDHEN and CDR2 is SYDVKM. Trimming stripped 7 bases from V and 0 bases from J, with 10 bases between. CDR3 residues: CASIPVGSYEQYF. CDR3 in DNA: TGTGCCAGCATACCGGTGGGCTCCTACGAGCAGTACTTC.

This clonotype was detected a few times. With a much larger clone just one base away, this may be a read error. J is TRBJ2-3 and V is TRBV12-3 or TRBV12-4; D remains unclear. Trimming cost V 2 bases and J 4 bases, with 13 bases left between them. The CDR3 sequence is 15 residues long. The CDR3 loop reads CASSLLGQRPDTQYF. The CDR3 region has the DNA TGTGCCAGCAGTTTACTAGGCCAGCGCCCAGATACGCAGTATTTT.

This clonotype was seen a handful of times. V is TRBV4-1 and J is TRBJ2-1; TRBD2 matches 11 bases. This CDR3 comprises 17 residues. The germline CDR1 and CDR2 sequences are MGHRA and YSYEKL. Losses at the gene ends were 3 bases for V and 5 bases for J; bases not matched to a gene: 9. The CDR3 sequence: CASSQFTGTSGDNEQFF. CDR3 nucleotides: TGCGCCAGCAGCCAGTTTACCGGGACTAGCGGCGACAATGAGCAGTTCTTC.

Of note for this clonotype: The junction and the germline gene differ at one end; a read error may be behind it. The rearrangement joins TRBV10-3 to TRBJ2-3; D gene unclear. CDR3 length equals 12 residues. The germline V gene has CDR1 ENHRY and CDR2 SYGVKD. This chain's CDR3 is CDISAVTDTQYF. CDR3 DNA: TGTGACATCAGTGCAGTCACAGATACGCAGTATTTT.

This chain's CDR3 is CASSLGKANGYTF. DNA for the CDR3: TGTGCCAGCAGTTTGGGCAAGGCGAATGGCTACACCTTC. This chain links TRBV12-3 or TRBV12-4 with TRBJ1-2; no firm D call. The ends were cut back, 3 bases at V and 6 bases at J, with 11 bases in the middle. The CDR3 has 13 amino acids.